This TCR beta chain was sequenced in a study of T cell responses to AZD1222 COVID-19 vaccine. TCRdb's copy holds only in-frame clones and misses some; the assay was immunoSEQ multiplex PCR. The table records 120,000 or so clones, about 89% of them present only once. Trimming removed 3 bases at V and 4 bases at J, with 14 bases between. The CDR3 consists of 15 residues. In germline, CDR1 is SGHTA, CDR2 FQGNSA. The sample here was peripheral blood, taken on day 0 of MenACWY control vaccination. The TCR sequence derives from an adult in good health. The rearrangement joins TRBV7-2 to TRBJ2-3; a possible D gene is TRBD2 (5 bases). CDR3 DNA: TGTGCCAGCAGCTTGGAGGAGCACCCCGCAGATACGCAGTATTTT. The encoded protein is CASSLEEHPADTQYF.